This TCR beta chain was recorded in a study of blood T cell repertoires in COVID-19. Study context: Sources were T cells, B-cell-depleted T cells, or PBMCs; the material itself was cDNA or gDNA.

The germline V gene encodes CDR1 LNHDA and CDR2 SQIVND (reference sequence). The CDR3 is 20 amino acids. The ends lost 3 bases at V and 1 base at J; junction bases unmatched: 15. In the study's own analysis: Cell counts per sample came from amplifying reference gene primers. Data came from immunoSEQ multiplex PCR; TCRdb stores just in-frame clones and leaves some out. V and J calls and clone size are given by that table; D and trimming were obtained from the DNA. The data contain 140,000 or so clones, roughly 86% of them singletons. The sequencing input was peripheral blood. The sequence was collected from a man aged 70-80 years with acute or convalescent COVID-19. The chain carries TRBV19 and TRBJ1-3; TRBD1 aligns across 10 bases. CDR3 sequence reads: CASSIVGTGASTRSGNTIYF. In nucleotides, the CDR3 is TGTGCCAGTAGTATTGTGGGGACAGGGGCCTCGACCCGATCTGGAAACACCATATATTTT.